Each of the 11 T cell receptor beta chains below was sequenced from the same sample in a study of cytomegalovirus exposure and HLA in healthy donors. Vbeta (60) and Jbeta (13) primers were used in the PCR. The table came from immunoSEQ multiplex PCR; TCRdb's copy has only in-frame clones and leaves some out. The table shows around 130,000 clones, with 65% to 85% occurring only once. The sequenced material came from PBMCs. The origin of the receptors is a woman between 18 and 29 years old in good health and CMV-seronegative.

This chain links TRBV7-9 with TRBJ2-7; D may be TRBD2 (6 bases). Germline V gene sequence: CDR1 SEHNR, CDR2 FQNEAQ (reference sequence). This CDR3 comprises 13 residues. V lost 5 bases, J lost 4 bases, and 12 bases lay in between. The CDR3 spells CASSRDRGYEQYF. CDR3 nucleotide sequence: TGTGCCAGCAGCCGAGACCGGGGGTACGAGCAGTACTTC.

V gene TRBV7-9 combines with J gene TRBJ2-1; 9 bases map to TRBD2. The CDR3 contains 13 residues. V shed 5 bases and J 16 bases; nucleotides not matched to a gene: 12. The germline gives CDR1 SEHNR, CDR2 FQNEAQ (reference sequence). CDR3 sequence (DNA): TGTGCCAGCAGCACGGGACTAGCCATCTTTCCCTTCTTC. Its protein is CASSTGLAIFPFF.

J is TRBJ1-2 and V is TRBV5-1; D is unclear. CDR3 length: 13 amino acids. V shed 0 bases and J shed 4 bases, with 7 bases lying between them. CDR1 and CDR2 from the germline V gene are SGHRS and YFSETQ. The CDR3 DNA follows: TGCGCCAGCAGCTTGGCCGGACTCTATGGCTACACCTTC. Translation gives CASSLAGLYGYTF.

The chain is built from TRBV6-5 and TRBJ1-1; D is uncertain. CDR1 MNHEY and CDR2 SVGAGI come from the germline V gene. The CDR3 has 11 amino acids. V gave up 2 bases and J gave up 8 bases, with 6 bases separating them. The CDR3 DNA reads TGTGCCAGCAGTTACGAGGGAGAAGCTTTCTTT. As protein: CASSYEGEAFF.

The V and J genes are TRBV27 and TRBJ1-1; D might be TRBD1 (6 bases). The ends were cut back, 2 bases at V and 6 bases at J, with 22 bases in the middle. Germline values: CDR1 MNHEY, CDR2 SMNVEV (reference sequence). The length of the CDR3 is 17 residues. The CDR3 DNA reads TGTGCCAGCAGTTTACGCGGGGGGCTCTTGATCGGGGCTGAAGCTTTCTTT. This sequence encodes CASSLRGGLLIGAEAFF.

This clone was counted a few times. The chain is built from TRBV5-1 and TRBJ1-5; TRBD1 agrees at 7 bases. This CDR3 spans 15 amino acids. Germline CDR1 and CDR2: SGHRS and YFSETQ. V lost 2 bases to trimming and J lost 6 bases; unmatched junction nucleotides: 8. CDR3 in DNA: TGCGCCAGCAGCTTAGGGGACAGCGAGAGTCAGCCCCAGCATTTT. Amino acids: CASSLGDSESQPQHF.

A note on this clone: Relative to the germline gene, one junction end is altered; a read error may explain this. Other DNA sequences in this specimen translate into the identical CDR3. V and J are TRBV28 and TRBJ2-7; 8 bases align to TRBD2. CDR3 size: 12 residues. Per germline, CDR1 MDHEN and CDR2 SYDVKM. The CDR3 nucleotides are TGTGCCAGCAATAGCGGGACCTACGAGCAATACTTC. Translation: CASNSGTYEQYF.

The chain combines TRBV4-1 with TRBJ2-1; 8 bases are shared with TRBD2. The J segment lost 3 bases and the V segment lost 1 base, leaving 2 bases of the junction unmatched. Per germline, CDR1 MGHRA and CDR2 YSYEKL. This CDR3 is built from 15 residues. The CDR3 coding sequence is TGCGCCAGCAGCCAAGTAGCGGGGTTCTACAATGAGCAGTTCTTC. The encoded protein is CASSQVAGFYNEQFF.

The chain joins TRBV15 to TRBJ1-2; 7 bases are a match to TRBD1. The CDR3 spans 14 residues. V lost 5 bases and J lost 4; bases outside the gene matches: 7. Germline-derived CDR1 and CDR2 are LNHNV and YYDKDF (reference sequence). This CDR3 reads CATSPLGQAYGYTF. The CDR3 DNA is TGTGCCACCAGCCCATTAGGACAGGCCTATGGCTACACCTTC.

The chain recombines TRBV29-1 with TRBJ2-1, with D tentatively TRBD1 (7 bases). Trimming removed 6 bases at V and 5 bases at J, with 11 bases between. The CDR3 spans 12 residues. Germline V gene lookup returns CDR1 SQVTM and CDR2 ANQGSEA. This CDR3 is CSVRRGDNEQFF. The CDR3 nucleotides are TGCAGCGTCCGCAGGGGGGACAATGAGCAGTTCTTC.

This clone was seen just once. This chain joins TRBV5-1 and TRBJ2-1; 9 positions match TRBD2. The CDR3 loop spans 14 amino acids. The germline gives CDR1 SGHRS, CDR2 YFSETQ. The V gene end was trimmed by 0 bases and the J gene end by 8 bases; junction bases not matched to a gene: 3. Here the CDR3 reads CASSLALAGDEQFF. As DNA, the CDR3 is TGCGCCAGCAGCTTGGCCTTAGCGGGAGATGAGCAGTTCTTC.